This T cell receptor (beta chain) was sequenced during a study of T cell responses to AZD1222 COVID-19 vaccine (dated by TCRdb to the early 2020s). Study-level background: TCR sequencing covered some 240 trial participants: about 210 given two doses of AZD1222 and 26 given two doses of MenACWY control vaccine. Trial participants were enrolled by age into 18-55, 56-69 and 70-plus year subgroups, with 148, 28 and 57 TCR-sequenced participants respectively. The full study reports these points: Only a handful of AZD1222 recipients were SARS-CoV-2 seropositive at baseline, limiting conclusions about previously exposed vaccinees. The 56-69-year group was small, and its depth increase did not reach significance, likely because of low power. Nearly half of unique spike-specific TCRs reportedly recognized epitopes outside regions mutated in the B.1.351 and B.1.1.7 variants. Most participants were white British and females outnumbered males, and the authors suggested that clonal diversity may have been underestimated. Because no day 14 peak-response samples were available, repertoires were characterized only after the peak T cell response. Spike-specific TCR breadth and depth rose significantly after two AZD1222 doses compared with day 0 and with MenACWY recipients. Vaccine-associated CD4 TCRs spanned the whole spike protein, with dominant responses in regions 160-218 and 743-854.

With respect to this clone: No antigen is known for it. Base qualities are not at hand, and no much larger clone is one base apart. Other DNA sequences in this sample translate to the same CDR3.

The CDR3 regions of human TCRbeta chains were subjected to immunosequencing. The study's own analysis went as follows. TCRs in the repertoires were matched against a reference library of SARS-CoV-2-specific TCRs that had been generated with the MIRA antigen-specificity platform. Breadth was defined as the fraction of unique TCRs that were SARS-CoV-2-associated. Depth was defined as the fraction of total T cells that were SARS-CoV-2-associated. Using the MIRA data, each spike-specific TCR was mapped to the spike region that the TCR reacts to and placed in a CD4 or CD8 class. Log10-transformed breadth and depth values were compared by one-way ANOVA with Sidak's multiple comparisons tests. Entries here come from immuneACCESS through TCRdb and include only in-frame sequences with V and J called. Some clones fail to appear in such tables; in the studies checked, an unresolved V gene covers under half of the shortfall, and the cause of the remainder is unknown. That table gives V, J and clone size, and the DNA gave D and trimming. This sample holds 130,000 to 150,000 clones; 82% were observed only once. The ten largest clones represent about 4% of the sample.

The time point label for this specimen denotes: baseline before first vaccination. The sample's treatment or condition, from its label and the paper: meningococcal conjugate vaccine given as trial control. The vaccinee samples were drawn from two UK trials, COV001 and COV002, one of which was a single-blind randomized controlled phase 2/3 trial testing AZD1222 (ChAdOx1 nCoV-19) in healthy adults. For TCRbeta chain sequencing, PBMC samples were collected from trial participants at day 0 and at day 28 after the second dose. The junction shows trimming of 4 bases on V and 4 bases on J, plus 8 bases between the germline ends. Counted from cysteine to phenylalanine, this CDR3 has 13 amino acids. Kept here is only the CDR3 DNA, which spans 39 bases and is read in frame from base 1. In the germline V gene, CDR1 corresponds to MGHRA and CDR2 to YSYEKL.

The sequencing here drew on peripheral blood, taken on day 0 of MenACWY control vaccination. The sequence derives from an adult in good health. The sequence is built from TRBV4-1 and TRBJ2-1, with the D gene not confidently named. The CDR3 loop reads CASSLGRYNEQFF. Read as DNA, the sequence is TGCGCCAGCAGCCTAGGACGATACAATGAGCAGTTCTTC.